This TCR beta chain was found in a study of tumor-infiltrating lymphocytes in primary liver carcinoma. Co-extraction yielded RNA and DNA from around 20-30 mg of unsorted bulk tissue. The patients, who had chronic HBV infection, were treatment-naive (untreated). Broader study findings: It was tumor-adjacent and tumor-blood pairs that overlapped less than tumor region pairs did.

Making TCR beta cDNA involved around 500 ng total RNA and a constant-region primer. It was through three nested multiplex PCR rounds of slightly modified ARM-PCR that TCR beta libraries arose. In the first two PCR rounds, TRBV1-TRBV30 forward primers were paired with a C-beta reverse primer, and each round lasted approximately 9 cycles. TCRdb re-analysed the multiplex PCR reads in MiXCR, keeping a single row per CDR3 protein. Among under 110,000 distinct CDR3 sequences listed, more than 65% were seen once. This clonotype was observed at least ten times. Its specificity is unknown. CDR3 length: 15 residues. Trimming removed 8 bases from V and 0 bases from J; junction bases left unmatched: 6. From germline, CDR1 is MDHEN and CDR2 SYDVKM.

V is TRBV28 and J is TRBJ2-3; 9 bases are shared with TRBD1. The material sequenced was liver tumor tissue from sampling region 2. Sample subset: tumor region T2, inferior pole. The TCR comes from a woman aged 60-70 years with primary liver carcinoma and hepatitis B virus infection. The CDR3 DNA reads TGTGCCAGCGGACGGACAGGGGCTAGCACAGATACGCAGTATTTT. Amino acid sequence: CASGRTGASTDTQYF.